The clone carrying this TCR beta chain has just one count. The target antigen is unknown. This record belongs to a study of cytomegalovirus exposure and HLA in healthy donors. Study summary: Early release data held some 79 million unique TCRs from HLA-typed donors.

Study-wide results and limits: When analyzed later, a missense DCLRE1C variant was found to be linked to TCR beta V- and J-gene trimming. Available immune exposure information covered CMV serostatus only.

Though nominally healthy at sampling, donors likely had unrecorded immune exposures. PCR involved 60 Vbeta and 13 Jbeta primers. TCRdb keeps only in-frame clones here, not all; method: immunoSEQ multiplex PCR. The sample records some 150,000 clones, more than 65% being singletons. The junction had 6 bases not matched to a gene; V was cut back by 5 bases and J by 7 bases. Germline-derived CDR1 and CDR2 are SGHTA and FQGNSA. The CDR3 has 15 residues. The clonotype was recovered from a man aged 25-40 years in good health and CMV-seropositive. The gene calls are TRBV7-2 and TRBJ1-6, with 9 nucleotides matching TRBD1. Sequencing used PBMCs. The CDR3 loop is CASSAVGTGNSPLHF. The CDR3 DNA reads TGTGCCAGCAGCGCCGTGGGGACAGGGAATTCACCCCTCCACTTT.